Described below is a single T cell receptor beta chain sequence and its context. The antigen is not known. The sample comes from a study of T cell responses to AZD1222 COVID-19 vaccine. Study-level results: Reportedly, nearly half the spike-specific TCRs target unmutated variant regions. Repertoire sampling was restricted to post-peak T cell response timepoints. Possibly, clonal diversity was underestimated; donors were largely white British and included more females.

Profiling relied on immunoSEQ multiplex PCR, and the TCRdb table lists in-frame clones only, not all of them. The table lists roughly 140,000 clones, around 88% of them singletons. Sequencing was performed on peripheral blood, taken on day 0 of AZD1222 vaccination. This clonotype was sampled from an adult in good health.

The CDR3 spells CASTRREAPHEQYF. In DNA, the CDR3 is TGTGCCAGCACAAGGAGGGAAGCCCCCCACGAGCAGTACTTC. This chain links TRBV6-5 with TRBJ2-7, with D perhaps TRBD2 (6 bases). The CDR3 is 14 amino acids. Trimming shortened V by 7 bases and J by 5 bases, and 18 bases separated the two germline ends. Germline V lookup: CDR1 MNHEY, CDR2 SVGAGI.